These T cell receptor beta chains were read from a single sample in a study of blood T cell repertoires in COVID-19. Using immunoSEQ multiplex PCR, the repertoire was profiled, and TCRdb retains in-frame clones only, with some absent. This table has about 250,000 clones, 70% to 90% appearing once. What was sequenced was peripheral blood. The receptors derive from a man older than 75 with acute or convalescent COVID-19. Each CDR3 is given with its conserved first and last residue. D genes are given only for firm matches. Size values are once, few and many counts, or a class for expanded clones, and some rows have none.

abundance,d_gene,j_gene,v_gene,CDR3aa,CDR3nt
-,-,TRBJ2-1,TRBV6-5,CASSRDRTHWLFF,TGTGCCAGCAGTAGAGACAGAACGCATTGGTTGTTCTTC
once,-,TRBJ1-1,TRBV5-4,CASSLSQATEAFF,TGTGCCAGCAGCTTGTCTCAGGCCACTGAAGCTTTCTTT
-,-,TRBJ2-7,TRBV20-1,CSAIDRYYEQYF,TGCAGTGCTATTGACAGATACTACGAGCAGTACTTC
-,TRBD1,TRBJ2-3,TRBV11-3,CASSRDRGTDTQYF,TGTGCCAGCAGTCGGGACAGGGGCACAGATACGCAGTATTTT
once,-,TRBJ2-7,TRBV4-1,CASSQDPGEPHYEQYF,TGCGCCAGCAGCCAAGATCCCGGGGAACCCCACTACGAGCAGTACTTC
-,TRBD2,TRBJ2-1,TRBV7-6,CASSQKRERPGNEQFF,TGTGCCAGCAGCCAAAAGCGGGAGAGGCCGGGCAATGAGCAGTTCTTC
-,TRBD1,TRBJ2-3,TRBV3-1/TRBV3-2,CASSQVPGTGTQYF,TGTGCCAGCAGCCAAGTCCCCGGGACAGGGACGCAGTATTTT
-,TRBD1,TRBJ1-5,TRBV2,CASSREQGSNQPQHF,TGTGCCAGCAGTAGGGAACAGGGGAGCAATCAGCCCCAGCATTTT
-,-,TRBJ2-7,TRBV5-4,CASSLGSRTPAAYEQYF,TGTGCCAGCAGCTTGGGAAGCCGGACACCAGCAGCCTACGAGCAGTACTTC
once,-,TRBJ2-3,TRBV4-2,CASSRAERNTDTQYF,TGTGCCAGCAGCCGAGCGGAACGAAACACAGATACGCAGTATTTT
-,TRBD1,TRBJ2-5,TRBV5-5,CASSLGGQVFQETQYF,TGTGCCAGCAGCTTAGGGGGACAGGTCTTCCAAGAGACCCAGTACTTC
-,-,TRBJ2-7,TRBV27,CASSLGARSYEQYF,TGTGCCAGCAGTTTAGGGGCAAGATCCTACGAGCAGTACTTC
-,TRBD1,TRBJ2-5,TRBV6-2/TRBV6-3,CASSYGTGFGETQYF,TGTGCCAGCAGTTACGGGACAGGGTTTGGGGAGACCCAGTACTTC
-,-,TRBJ1-1,TRBV13,CASSYRERTEAFF,TGTGCCAGCAGCTACAGGGAGAGGACTGAAGCTTTCTTT
few,-,TRBJ1-1,TRBV20-1,CSALRTVEAFF,TGCAGTGCACTTAGGACAGTTGAAGCTTTCTTT
once,-,TRBJ1-6,TRBV5-6,CASSWWGLGNSPLHF,TGTGCCAGCAGCTGGTGGGGGCTGGGTAATTCACCCCTCCACTTT
few,-,TRBJ1-5,TRBV24-1,CATSASGGQPQHF,TGTGCCACCAGTGCGTCGGGAGGTCAGCCCCAGCATTTT
-,-,TRBJ2-7,TRBV5-5,CASSLADGSSYEQYF,TGTGCCAGCAGCTTGGCGGACGGGAGCTCCTACGAGCAGTACTTC
-,-,TRBJ1-3,TRBV6-6,CAVASDYSGNTIYF,TGTGCCGTGGCTTCGGACTACTCTGGAAACACCATATATTTT
-,TRBD1,TRBJ1-1,TRBV19,CASSLRQGMNTEAFF,TGTGCCAGTAGTCTACGACAGGGAATGAACACTGAAGCTTTCTTT
few,TRBD1,TRBJ1-4,TRBV28,CASSIRGLLANEKLFF,TGTGCCAGCAGCATCAGGGGGCTTTTAGCTAATGAAAAACTGTTTTTT
-,-,TRBJ1-3,TRBV7-2,CASSPRELSGNTIYF,TGTGCCAGCAGCCCGCGGGAACTCTCTGGAAACACCATATATTTT
-,-,TRBJ1-6,TRBV11-1,CASTLRDSNSPLHF,TGTGCCAGCACCCTCCGAGACAGCAATTCACCCCTCCACTTT
few,-,TRBJ2-5,TRBV7-2,CASSLRPRGTQETQYF,TGTGCCAGCAGCTTACGCCCGCGGGGGACACAAGAGACCCAGTACTTC
-,-,TRBJ2-7,TRBV18,CASSQSRDTYEQYF,TGTGCCAGCTCACAGTCACGGGACACCTACGAGCAGTACTTC
few,-,TRBJ1-2,TRBV9,CASSVALTSNYGYTF,TGTGCCAGCAGCGTAGCACTGACTTCGAACTATGGCTACACCTTC
-,TRBD2,TRBJ2-1,TRBV24-1,CATSDSSGRASEQFF,TGTGCCACCAGTGATAGTAGCGGGAGAGCTAGTGAGCAGTTCTTC
-,-,TRBJ1-1,TRBV24-1,CATSGPGGEAFF,TGTGCCACCAGTGGGCCCGGGGGGGAAGCTTTCTTT